This is a list of T cell receptor beta chains from one sample in a study of CD8+CD57+ T cells in acquired aplastic anemia. Using its own MiXCR run on the reads, TCRdb lists one record per CDR3 protein. The data hold about 180,000 distinct CDR3 sequences, with around 60% observed a single time. Material: sorted CD4+, CD8+, or CD8+CD57+ T cells (not recorded which) from PBMCs. These receptors were obtained from a human donor with aplastic anemia. The CDR3 runs from the conserved cysteine through the conserved F or W. The D gene is left open where the match is weak. Clone size is shown for a subset of rows, as once, few, many or a class of expanded clone.

v_gene	d_gene	abundance	j_gene	CDR3nt	CDR3aa
TRBV7-9	NA	once	TRBJ2-5	TGTGCCAGCAGCCTTAGGGCAGTTCAAGAGACCCAGTACTTC	CASSLRAVQETQYF
TRBV20-1	TRBD2	NA	TRBJ2-1	TGCAGTGCTAGTCAGTTCGGGGGACTAGAGAATGAGCAGTTCTTC	CSASQFGGLENEQFF
TRBV10-3	NA	many	TRBJ1-1	TGTGCCATCAGAGGCAGTAGTCTGAACACTGAAGCTTTCTTT	CAIRGSSLNTEAFF
TRBV4-1	NA	NA	TRBJ2-2	TGCGCCAGCAGCCAAGATCCCGGGGAGCTGTTTTTT	CASSQDPGELFF
TRBV19	NA	NA	TRBJ1-5	TGTGCCAGTAGTATAGATCTGGGGAATCAGCCCCAGCATTTT	CASSIDLGNQPQHF
TRBV12-5	TRBD1	NA	TRBJ2-1	TGTGCTAGTGGTTTCCATTTATACAGGGGTCCCTACAATGAGCAGTTCTTC	CASGFHLYRGPYNEQFF
TRBV15	NA	NA	TRBJ2-2	TGTGCCACCAGCAACCGGGACACAAACACCGGGGAGCTGTTTTTT	CATSNRDTNTGELFF
TRBV7-8	NA	few	TRBJ1-1	TGTGCCAGCAGCCCCCAAGAATCTGAAGCTTTCTTT	CASSPQESEAFF
TRBV7-2	TRBD1	NA	TRBJ2-7	TGTGCCAGCAGCCCCGGCCCGGGGACAGGGGCCTACGAGCAGTACTTC	CASSPGPGTGAYEQYF
TRBV10-3	TRBD1	NA	TRBJ1-6	TGTGCCATCAGTGAGGACAGGGCGAGGGGAAATTCACCCCTCCACTTT	CAISEDRARGNSPLHF
TRBV9	NA	NA	TRBJ2-7	TGTGCCAGCAGCCCCTCCGGGACCCTCTACGAGCAGTACTTC	CASSPSGTLYEQYF
TRBV2	TRBD1	NA	TRBJ1-3	TGTGCCAGCAGGGGGACAGGGGGCGCGGCAAACACCATATATTTT	CASRGTGGAANTIYF
TRBV20-1	NA	NA	TRBJ1-1	TGCAGTGCTAGGGACAACCCGAACACTGAAGCTTTCTTT	CSARDNPNTEAFF
TRBV7-9	NA	many	TRBJ1-5	TGTGCCAGCAGCTCCTCCCCCCAGCCCCAGCATTTT	CASSSSPQPQHF
TRBV2	NA	NA	TRBJ2-1	TGTGCCAGCACGGCGGATGGGTCCTACAATGAGCAGTTCTTC	CASTADGSYNEQFF
TRBV2	TRBD1	NA	TRBJ1-5	TGTGCCAGCAGTGAGGACAGGGCGGGCCAGCCCCAGCATTTT	CASSEDRAGQPQHF
TRBV5-1	NA	NA	TRBJ1-5	TGCGCCAGCAGCTTGCTTTTTTTCAAGGGAGGCAATCAGCCCCAGCATTTT	CASSLLFFKGGNQPQHF
TRBV15	TRBD1	NA	TRBJ2-1	TGTGCCACCACCCCCGGGACAGCTTACAATGAGCAGTTCTTC	CATTPGTAYNEQFF
TRBV5-1	TRBD1	NA	TRBJ2-7	TGCGCCAGCAGCTTGGAAGCAGGGGGCGACGAGCAGTACTTC	CASSLEAGGDEQYF
TRBV19	NA	NA	TRBJ2-2	TGTGCCAGTAAGCAAGGGGGGCAGACCGGGGAGCTGTTTTTT	CASKQGGQTGELFF
TRBV5-1	TRBD2	NA	TRBJ2-1	TGCGCCAGCAGCTACCTAGCGGGAGGATCCTCTGGTGAGCAGTTCTTC	CASSYLAGGSSGEQFF
TRBV9	TRBD2	NA	TRBJ2-7	TGTGCCAGCAGCGTAGGGGGCGGGAGAAGCGACGAGCAGTACTTC	CASSVGGGRSDEQYF
TRBV7-3	TRBD1	few	TRBJ2-7	TGTGCCAGCAGCTTCCAGGGGGCGCTGGAGCAGTACTTC	CASSFQGALEQYF
TRBV5-1	TRBD1	few	TRBJ2-7	TGCGCCAGCAGCCTAGGGACAGGGATGTACGAGCAGTACTTC	CASSLGTGMYEQYF
TRBV6-1	NA	many	TRBJ1-2	TGTGCCGCGGGTTCCTTGATTGGATCCTATGGCTACACCTTC	CAAGSLIGSYGYTF
TRBV10-3	NA	NA	TRBJ2-3	TGTGCCATAGCTGATAGGACCCCGAGCACAGATACGCAGTATTTT	CAIADRTPSTDTQYF
TRBV10-3	NA	NA	TRBJ2-7	TGTGCCATCAGTGCGACAGGATTATACGAGCAGTACTTC	CAISATGLYEQYF
TRBV10-3	NA	NA	TRBJ1-3	TGTGCCATCAGTGAGTCGCCCGGCATTGGAAACACCATATATTTT	CAISESPGIGNTIYF
TRBV2	NA	NA	TRBJ2-5	TGTGCCATCAGTGAGTCACGGGGGCGATCAATCCGAGAGGCCCAGTACTTC	CAISESRGRSIREAQYF
TRBV7-8	NA	NA	TRBJ2-7	TGTGCCAGCGGATCCTGGGGGACGGGCTACGAGCAGTACTTC	CASGSWGTGYEQYF
TRBV7-7	NA	few	TRBJ2-5	TGTGCCAGCAGCCTAACGGACGGGGGAGGAGAGACCCAGTACTTC	CASSLTDGGGETQYF
TRBV6-4	TRBD1	NA	TRBJ1-6	TGTGCCAGCAGCACCGGACAGGGTTATTCACCCCTCCACTTT	CASSTGQGYSPLHF
TRBV24-1	NA	few	TRBJ2-2	TGTGCCACCAGTGATTTGGGGGACATGAACACCGGGGAGCTGTTTTTT	CATSDLGDMNTGELFF
TRBV19	NA	NA	TRBJ2-1	TGTGCCAGTAGTATGGCGGCAGGTGGGGGCAATGAGCAGTTCTTC	CASSMAAGGGNEQFF
TRBV29-1	TRBD1	NA	TRBJ2-1	TGCAGCTCCACCCGGACAGGGGGCAATGAGCAGTTCTTC	CSSTRTGGNEQFF
TRBV7-9	TRBD2	NA	TRBJ2-7	TGTGCCAGCAGCCTCAGGAGCGGGATCACCTACGAGCAGTACTTC	CASSLRSGITYEQYF
TRBV2	TRBD1	once	TRBJ2-7	TGTGCCACCACACTGGGACAGGGCGCCTACGAGCAGTACTTC	CATTLGQGAYEQYF
TRBV24-1	NA	NA	TRBJ2-7	TGTGCCACCAGTGATGCCGGCGCGACCGGGCGCGAGCAGTACTTC	CATSDAGATGREQYF
TRBV6-5	NA	NA	TRBJ1-1	TGTGCCAGCGGCAACAGGAACACTGAAGCTTTCTTT	CASGNRNTEAFF
TRBV24-1	NA	NA	TRBJ2-3	TGTGCCACCAGTGAATCCGGGACCGGGAAGATAGACACGCAGTATTTT	CATSESGTGKIDTQYF
TRBV2	NA	once	TRBJ2-2	TGTGCCAGCAGAGGCGATAACACCGGGGAGCTGTTTTTT	CASRGDNTGELFF
TRBV20-1	NA	once	TRBJ2-7	TGCAGTGCTAGAGATCGGGCAGGAAACTACGAGCAGTACTTC	CSARDRAGNYEQYF
TRBV10-2	NA	few	TRBJ2-1	TGCGCCAGCAGTGGTGGTGTTGGTGAGCAGTTCTTC	CASSGGVGEQFF
TRBV25-1	TRBD1	NA	TRBJ1-6	TGTGCCAGCACACGCCCGGGGGACAGGGGGCGTTCGGTCTATAATTCACCCCTCCACTTT	CASTRPGDRGRSVYNSPLHF
TRBV7-9	NA	NA	TRBJ2-5	TGTGCCAGCAGCTTACAGGGAAAAGAGACCCCGTACTTC	CASSLQGKETPYF
TRBV20-1	TRBD1	many	TRBJ1-2	TGCAGTGCTCTCGGGACTGGACAGGCCCTCTCACATGGCTACACCTTC	CSALGTGQALSHGYTF
TRBV19	TRBD1	NA	TRBJ2-7	TGTGCCAGTAGACTAAGGGACAGGGTCTCCTACGAGCAGTACTTC	CASRLRDRVSYEQYF
TRBV19	NA	NA	TRBJ1-5	TGTGCCAGTAGTATAGCTCCTGCTCAGCCCCAGCATTTT	CASSIAPAQPQHF
TRBV19	NA	many	TRBJ1-2	TGTGCCAGTAGTGCAGGGTCCGGTGGCTACACCTTC	CASSAGSGGYTF
TRBV7-9	NA	once	TRBJ1-2	TGTGCCAGCAGCTCCGTGGACAGACTCTATGGCTACACCTTC	CASSSVDRLYGYTF
TRBV2	TRBD2	NA	TRBJ2-5	TGTGCCAGCAACCAGGGACTAGCGGGGGGTGGGACCCAGTACTTC	CASNQGLAGGGTQYF
TRBV24-1	TRBD1	many	TRBJ1-2	TGTGCCACCAGTGACCCCACGACAGGGGAAGAATATGGCTACACCTTC	CATSDPTTGEEYGYTF
TRBV29-1	NA	NA	TRBJ1-2	TGCAGCACAAGGACAGATTACTATGGCTACACCTTC	CSTRTDYYGYTF
TRBV12-3/TRBV12-4	TRBD1	NA	TRBJ1-1	TGTGCCAGCAAGGGGGCCACCTTCTCCATGAACACTGAAGCTTTCTTT	CASKGATFSMNTEAFF